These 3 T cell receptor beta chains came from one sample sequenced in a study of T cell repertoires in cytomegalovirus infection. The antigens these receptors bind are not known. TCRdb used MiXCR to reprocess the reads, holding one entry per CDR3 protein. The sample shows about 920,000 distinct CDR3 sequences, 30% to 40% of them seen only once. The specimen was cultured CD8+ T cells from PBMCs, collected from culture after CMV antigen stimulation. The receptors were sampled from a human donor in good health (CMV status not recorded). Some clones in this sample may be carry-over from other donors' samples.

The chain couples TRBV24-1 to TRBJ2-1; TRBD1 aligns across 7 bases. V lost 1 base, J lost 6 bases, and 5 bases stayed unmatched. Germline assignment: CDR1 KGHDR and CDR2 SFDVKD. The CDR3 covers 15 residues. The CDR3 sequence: CATSDFYRGRNEQFF. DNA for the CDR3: TGTGCCACCAGTGATTTTTACAGGGGTCGCAATGAGCAGTTCTTC.

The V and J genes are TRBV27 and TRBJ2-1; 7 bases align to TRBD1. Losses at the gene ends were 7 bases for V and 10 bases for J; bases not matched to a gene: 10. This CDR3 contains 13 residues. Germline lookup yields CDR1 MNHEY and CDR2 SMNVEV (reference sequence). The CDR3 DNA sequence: TGTGCCAGCACTGCAGGGGACAGAAGCGAGCAGTTCTTC. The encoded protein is CASTAGDRSEQFF.

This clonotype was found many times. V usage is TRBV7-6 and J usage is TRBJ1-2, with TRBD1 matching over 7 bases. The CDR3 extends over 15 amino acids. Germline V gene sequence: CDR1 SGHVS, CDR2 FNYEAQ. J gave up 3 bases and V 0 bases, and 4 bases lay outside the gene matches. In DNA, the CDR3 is TGTGCCAGCAGCTTAGCCACCGACAGGGACTATGGCTACACCTTC. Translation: CASSLATDRDYGYTF.